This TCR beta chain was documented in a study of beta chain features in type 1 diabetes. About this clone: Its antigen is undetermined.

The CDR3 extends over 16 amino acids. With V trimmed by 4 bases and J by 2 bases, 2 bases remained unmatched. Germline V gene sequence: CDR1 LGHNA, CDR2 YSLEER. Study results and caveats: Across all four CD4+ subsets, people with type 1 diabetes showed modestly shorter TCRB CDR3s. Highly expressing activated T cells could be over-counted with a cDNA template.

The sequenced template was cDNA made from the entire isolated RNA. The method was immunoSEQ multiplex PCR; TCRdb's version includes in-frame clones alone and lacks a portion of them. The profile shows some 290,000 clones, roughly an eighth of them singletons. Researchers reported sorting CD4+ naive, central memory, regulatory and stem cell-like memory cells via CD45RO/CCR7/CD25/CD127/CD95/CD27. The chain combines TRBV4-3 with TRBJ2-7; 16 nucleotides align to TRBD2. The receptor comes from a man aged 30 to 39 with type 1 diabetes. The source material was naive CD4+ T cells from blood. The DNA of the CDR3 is TGCGCCAGCAGCCCTGGGACTAGCGGGAGGGCCTACGAGCAGTACTTC. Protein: CASSPGTSGRAYEQYF.